In its sample, the clone carrying this TCR beta chain was seen a few times. Its antigen is still unknown. The table came from immunoSEQ multiplex PCR; TCRdb's copy has only in-frame clones and leaves some out. The table shows about 37,000 clones, with roughly nine tenths occurring only once. Processing released intraepithelial and lamina propria lymphocytes from the graft tissue. The data are from a study of graft-versus-host responses after intestinal transplantation. Notes on the study in general: GvH clones surfaced in recipient marrow, some emerging earlier in ileum or blood.

Sample: ileum tissue, taken almost 210 days after intestinal transplant. This sequence was found in a human patient who received an intestinal transplant, so some T cells may come from the graft donor.

CDR3 in amino acids: CATSTSPYYEQYF. CDR3 coding DNA: TGTGCCACCAGCACCTCACCTTACTACGAGCAGTACTTC. This rearrangement joins TRBV15 to TRBJ2-7; D gene uncertain. Trimming cost V 4 bases and J 3 bases, with 10 bases left between them. CDR1 is LNHNV, CDR2 YYDKDF, per germline (reference sequence). The CDR3 totals 13 residues.